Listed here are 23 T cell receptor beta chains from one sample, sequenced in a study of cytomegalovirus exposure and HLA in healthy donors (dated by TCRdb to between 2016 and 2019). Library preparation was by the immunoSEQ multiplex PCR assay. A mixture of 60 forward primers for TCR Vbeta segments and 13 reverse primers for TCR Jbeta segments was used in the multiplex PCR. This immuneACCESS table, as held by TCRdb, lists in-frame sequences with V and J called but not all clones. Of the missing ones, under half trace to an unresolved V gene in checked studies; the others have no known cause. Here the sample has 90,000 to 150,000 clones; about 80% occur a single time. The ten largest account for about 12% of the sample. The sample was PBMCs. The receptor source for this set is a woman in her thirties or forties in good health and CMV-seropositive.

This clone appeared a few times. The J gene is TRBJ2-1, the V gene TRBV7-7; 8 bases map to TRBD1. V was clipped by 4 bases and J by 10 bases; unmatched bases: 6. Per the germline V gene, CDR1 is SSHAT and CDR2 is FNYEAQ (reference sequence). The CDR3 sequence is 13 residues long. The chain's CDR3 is CASSSRQGTEQFF. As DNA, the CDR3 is TGTGCCAGCAGCTCCAGACAGGGGACCGAGCAGTTCTTC.

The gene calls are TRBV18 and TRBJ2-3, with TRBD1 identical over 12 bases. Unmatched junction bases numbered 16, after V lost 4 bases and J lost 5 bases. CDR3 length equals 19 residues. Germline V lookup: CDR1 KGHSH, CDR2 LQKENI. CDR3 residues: CASSHTLFGDRGLQDTQYF. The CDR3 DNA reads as TGTGCCAGCTCACACACCCTGTTTGGGGACAGGGGGCTTCAAGATACGCAGTATTTT.

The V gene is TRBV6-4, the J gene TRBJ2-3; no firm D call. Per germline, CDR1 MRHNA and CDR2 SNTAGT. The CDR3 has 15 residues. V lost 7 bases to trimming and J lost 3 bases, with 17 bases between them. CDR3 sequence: CASTLYISLTDTQYF. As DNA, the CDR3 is TGTGCCAGCACATTATACATATCTCTTACAGATACGCAGTATTTT.

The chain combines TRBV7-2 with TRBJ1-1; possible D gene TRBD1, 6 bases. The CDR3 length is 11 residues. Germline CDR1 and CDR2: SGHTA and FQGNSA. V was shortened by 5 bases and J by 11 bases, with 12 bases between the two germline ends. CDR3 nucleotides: TGTGCCAGCAGCCCAGGGGTATTGGCTTTCTTT. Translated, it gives CASSPGVLAFF.

CDR3 in DNA: TGCGCCAGCAGCCAGAACCGGGACTCCCACCGCCTTGGGGAGCAGTTCTTC. It yields the protein CASSQNRDSHRLGEQFF. V and J are TRBV4-1 and TRBJ2-1; perhaps TRBD2 as D (6 bases). The CDR3 loop spans 17 amino acids. V lost 3 bases, J lost 10 bases, and 25 bases lay in between. Looked up from germline, CDR1 is MGHRA and CDR2 is YSYEKL.

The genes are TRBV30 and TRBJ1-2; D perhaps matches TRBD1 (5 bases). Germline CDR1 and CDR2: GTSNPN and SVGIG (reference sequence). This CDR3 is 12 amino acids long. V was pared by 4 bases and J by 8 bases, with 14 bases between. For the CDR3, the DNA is TGTGCCTGGAACGAATATGGGGCCGGCTACACCTTC. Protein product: CAWNEYGAGYTF.

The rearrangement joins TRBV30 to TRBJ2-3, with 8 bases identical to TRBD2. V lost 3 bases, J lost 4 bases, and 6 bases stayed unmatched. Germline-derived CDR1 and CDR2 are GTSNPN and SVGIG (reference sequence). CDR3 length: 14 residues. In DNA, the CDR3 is TGTGCCTGGAGCCGACGGGGGGGCCCAGATACGCAGTATTTT. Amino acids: CAWSRRGGPDTQYF.

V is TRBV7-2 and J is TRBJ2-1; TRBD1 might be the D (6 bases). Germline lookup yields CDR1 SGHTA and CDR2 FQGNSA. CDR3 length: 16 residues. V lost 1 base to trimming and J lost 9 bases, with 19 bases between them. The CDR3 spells CASSLGQAKEYGEQFF. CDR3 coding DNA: TGTGCCAGCAGCTTAGGACAGGCGAAAGAGTATGGTGAGCAGTTCTTC. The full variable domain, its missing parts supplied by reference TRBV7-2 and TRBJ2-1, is GAGVSQSPSNKVTEKGKDVELRCDPISGHTALYWYRQSLGQGLEFLIYFQGNSAPDKSGLPSDRFSAERTGGSVSTLTIQRTQQEDSAVYLCASSLGQAKEYGEQFFGPGTRLTVL.

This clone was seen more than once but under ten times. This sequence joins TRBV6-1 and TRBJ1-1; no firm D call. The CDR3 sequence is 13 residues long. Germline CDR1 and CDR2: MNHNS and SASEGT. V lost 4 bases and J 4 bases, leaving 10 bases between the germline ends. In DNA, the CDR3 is TGTGCCAGCAGTGTTGAGGCGGGCACTGAAGCTTTCTTT. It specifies CASSVEAGTEAFF.

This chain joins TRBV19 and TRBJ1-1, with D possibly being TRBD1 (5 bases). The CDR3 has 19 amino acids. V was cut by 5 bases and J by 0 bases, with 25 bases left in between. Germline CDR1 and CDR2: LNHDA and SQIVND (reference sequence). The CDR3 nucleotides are TGTGCCAGTAGTGCAGCTCAGGGCCCGTTCGACTTATTGAACACTGAAGCTTTCTTT. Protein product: CASSAAQGPFDLLNTEAFF.

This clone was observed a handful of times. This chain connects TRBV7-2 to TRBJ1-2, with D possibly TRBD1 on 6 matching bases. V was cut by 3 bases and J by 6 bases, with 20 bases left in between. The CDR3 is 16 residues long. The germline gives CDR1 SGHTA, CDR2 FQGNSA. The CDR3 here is CASSLFGSLGGDGYTF. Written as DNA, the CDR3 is TGTGCCAGCAGCTTGTTCGGTAGCTTAGGGGGGGATGGCTACACCTTC.

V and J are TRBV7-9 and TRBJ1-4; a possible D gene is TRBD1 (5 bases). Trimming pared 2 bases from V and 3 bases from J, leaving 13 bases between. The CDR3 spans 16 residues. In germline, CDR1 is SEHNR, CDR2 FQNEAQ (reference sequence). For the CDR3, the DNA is TGTGCCAGCAGCTTAACTCGACAGCTTGCTAATGAAAAACTGTTTTTT. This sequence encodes CASSLTRQLANEKLFF.

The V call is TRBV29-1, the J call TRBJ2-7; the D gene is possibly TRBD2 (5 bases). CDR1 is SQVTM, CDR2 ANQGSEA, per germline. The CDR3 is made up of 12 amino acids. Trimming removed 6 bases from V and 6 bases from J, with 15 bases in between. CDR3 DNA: TGCAGCGTAGGAGCCGGACTCCGCGAGCAGTACTTC. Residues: CSVGAGLREQYF.

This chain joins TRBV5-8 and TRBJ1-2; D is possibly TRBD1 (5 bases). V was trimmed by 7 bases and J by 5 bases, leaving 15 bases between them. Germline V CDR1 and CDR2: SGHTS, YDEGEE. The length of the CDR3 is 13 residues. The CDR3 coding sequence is TGTGCCAGCTCCCGGGGGTCCCTTTATGGCTACACCTTC. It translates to CASSRGSLYGYTF.

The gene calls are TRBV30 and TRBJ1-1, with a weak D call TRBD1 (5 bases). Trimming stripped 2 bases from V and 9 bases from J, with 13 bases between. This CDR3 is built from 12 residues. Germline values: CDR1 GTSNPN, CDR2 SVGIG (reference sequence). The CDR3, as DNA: TGTGCCTGGAGTTCGGCAGGGCCTAAAGCTTTCTTT. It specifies CAWSSAGPKAFF.

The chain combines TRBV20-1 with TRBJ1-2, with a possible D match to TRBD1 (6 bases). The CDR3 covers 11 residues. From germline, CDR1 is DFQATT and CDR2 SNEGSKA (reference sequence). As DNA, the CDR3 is TGCACATGTGGGGGGGACAATCGCTACACCTTC. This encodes CTCGGDNRYTF.

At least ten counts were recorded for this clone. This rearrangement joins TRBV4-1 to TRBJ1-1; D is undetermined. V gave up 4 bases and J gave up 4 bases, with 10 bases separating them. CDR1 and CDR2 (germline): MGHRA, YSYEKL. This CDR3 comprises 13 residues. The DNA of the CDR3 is TGCGCCAGCAGCCGGGTCGGAGCCACTGAAGCTTTCTTT. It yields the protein CASSRVGATEAFF.

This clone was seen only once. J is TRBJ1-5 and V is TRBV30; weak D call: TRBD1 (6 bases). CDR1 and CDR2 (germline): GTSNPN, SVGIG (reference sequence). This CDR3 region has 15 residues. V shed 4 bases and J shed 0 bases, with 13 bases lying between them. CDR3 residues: CAWKLGHNSNQPQHF. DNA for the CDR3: TGTGCCTGGAAGTTGGGACACAATAGCAATCAGCCCCAGCATTTT.

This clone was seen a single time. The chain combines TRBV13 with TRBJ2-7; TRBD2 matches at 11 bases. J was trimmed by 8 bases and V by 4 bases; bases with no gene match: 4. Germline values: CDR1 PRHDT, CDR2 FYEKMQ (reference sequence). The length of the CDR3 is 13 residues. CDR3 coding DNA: TGTGCCAGCAGCTCAACGACTAGCGGGAAGCAGTACTTC. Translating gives CASSSTTSGKQYF.

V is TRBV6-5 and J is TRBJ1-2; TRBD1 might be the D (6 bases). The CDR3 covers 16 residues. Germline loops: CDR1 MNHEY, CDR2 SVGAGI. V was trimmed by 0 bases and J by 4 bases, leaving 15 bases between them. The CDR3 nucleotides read TGTGCCAGCAGTTACTCCTTTGGGGGCGCGGGCTATGGCTACACCTTC. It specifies CASSYSFGGAGYGYTF.

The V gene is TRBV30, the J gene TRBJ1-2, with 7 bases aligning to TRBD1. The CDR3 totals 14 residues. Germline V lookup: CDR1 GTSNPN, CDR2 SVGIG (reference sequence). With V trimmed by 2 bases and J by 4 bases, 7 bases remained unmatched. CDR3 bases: TGTGCCTGGAGTAGACAGGGAAGGAGCTATGGCTACACCTTC. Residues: CAWSRQGRSYGYTF.

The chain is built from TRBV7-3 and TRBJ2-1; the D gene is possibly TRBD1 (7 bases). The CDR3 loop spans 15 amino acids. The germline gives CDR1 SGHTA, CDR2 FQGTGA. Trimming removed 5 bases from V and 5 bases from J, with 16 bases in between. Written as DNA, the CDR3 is TGTGCCAGCAGCCTACAAGGGGGCGGGAACAATGAGCAGTTCTTC. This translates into CASSLQGGGNNEQFF.

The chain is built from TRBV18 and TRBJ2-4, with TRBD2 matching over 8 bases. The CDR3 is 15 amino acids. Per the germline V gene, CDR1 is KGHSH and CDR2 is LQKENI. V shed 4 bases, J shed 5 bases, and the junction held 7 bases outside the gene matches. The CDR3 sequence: CASSLAGGLQNIQYF. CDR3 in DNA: TGTGCCAGCTCACTCGCGGGGGGTCTCCAAAACATTCAGTACTTC.